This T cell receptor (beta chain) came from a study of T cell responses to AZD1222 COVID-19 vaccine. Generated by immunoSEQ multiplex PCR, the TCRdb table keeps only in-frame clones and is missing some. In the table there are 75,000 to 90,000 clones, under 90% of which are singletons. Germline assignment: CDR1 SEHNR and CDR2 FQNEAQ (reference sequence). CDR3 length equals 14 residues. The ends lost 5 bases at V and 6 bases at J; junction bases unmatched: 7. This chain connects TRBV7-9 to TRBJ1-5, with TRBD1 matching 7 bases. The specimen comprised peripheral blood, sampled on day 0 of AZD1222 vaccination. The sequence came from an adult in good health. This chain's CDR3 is CASSLDRAGQPQHF. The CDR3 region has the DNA TGTGCCAGCAGCCTCGACAGGGCTGGTCAGCCCCAGCATTTT.